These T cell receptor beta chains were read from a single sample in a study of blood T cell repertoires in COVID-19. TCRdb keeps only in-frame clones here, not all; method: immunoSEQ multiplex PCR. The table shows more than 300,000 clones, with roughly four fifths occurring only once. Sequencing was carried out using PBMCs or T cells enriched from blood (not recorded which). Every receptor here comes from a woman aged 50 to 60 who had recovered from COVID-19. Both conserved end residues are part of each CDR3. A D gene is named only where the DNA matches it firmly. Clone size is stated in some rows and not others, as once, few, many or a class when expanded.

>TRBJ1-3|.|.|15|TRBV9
TGTGCCAGCAGCGTAGACACCAGCTCTGGAAACACCATATATTTT
CASSVDTSSGNTIYF
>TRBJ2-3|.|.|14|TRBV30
TGTGCCTGGAGTGTCGCGGGTACTGCGGGTACGCAGTATTTT
CAWSVAGTAGTQYF
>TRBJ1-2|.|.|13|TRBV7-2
TGTGCCAGCAGCTTACAAGGGAGGAGCGGCTACACCTTC
CASSLQGRSGYTF
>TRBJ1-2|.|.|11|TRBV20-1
TGCAGTGCTAGTAACCAGGGCGGCTACACCTTC
CSASNQGGYTF
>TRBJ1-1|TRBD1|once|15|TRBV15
TGTGCCACCAGCAGAGGCGGACAGGGGAACACTGAAGCTTTCTTT
CATSRGGQGNTEAFF
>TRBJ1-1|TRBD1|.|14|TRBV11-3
TGTGCCAGCACCCCTCTTACAGGGGCGTCGGAAGCTTTCTTT
CASTPLTGASEAFF
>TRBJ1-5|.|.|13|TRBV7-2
TGTGCCAGCTCCAGGGAGGGCAATCAGCCCCAGCATTTT
CASSREGNQPQHF
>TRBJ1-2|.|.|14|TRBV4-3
TGCGCCAGCAGCCAAGAAGCGGTGGCCTATGGCTACACCTTC
CASSQEAVAYGYTF
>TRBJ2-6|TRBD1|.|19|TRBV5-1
TGCGCCAGCAGCCTTGGGACAGACTACAAGTACTCTGGGGCCAACGTCCTGACTTTC
CASSLGTDYKYSGANVLTF
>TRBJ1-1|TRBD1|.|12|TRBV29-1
TGCAGCGTTGGGACAGGGGCCGCTGAAGCTTTCTTT
CSVGTGAAEAFF
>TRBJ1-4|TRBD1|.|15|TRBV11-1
TGTGCCAGCAGCGTCGGGACAGGGGGGGCTGAAAAACTGTTTTTT
CASSVGTGGAEKLFF
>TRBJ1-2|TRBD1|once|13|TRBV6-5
TGTGCCAGCAGACCGGACAGGGACTATGGCTACACCTTC
CASRPDRDYGYTF
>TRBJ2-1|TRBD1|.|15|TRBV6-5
TGTGCCAGCAGGGCCGACAGGGGCGGCTTAGCTGAGCAGTTCTTC
CASRADRGGLAEQFF
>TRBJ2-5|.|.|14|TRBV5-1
TGCGCCAGCAGCCCACCCCAGCCGGGGGAGACCCAGTACTTC
CASSPPQPGETQYF
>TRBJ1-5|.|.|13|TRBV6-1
TGTGCCAGCAGTGAAGGGGCCGGTCAGCCCCAGCATTTT
CASSEGAGQPQHF
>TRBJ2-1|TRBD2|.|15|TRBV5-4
TGTGCCAGCAGCTCAAGCGGGAGGGCCTACAATGAGCAGTTCTTC
CASSSSGRAYNEQFF
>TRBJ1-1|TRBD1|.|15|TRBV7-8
TGTGCCAGCAGACAGGGGGGTTATAAGGACACTGAAGCTTTCTTT
CASRQGGYKDTEAFF
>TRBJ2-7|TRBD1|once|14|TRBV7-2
TGTGCCAGCAGCGGCGACAGGGGGCCCTACGAGCAGTACTTC
CASSGDRGPYEQYF
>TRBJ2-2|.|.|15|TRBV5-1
TGCGCCAGCAATCTGGGGGCCCCTAACACCGGGGAGCTGTTTTTT
CASNLGAPNTGELFF
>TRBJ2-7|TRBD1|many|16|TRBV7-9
TGTGCCAGCAGCCCGGTTGGGACAGGGGGGGACTACGAGCAGTACTTC
CASSPVGTGGDYEQYF
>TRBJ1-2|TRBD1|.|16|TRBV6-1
TGTGCCAGCAGTGAAAGACAGGGGCACGTGTACTATGGCTACACCTTC
CASSERQGHVYYGYTF
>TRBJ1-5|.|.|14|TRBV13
TGTGCCAGCAGCAAAGCGGGGGCCAATCAGCCCCAGCATTTT
CASSKAGANQPQHF
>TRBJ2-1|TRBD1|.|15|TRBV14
TGTGCCAGCAGCCAAGGGACAGGCTCCTACAATGAGCAGTTCTTC
CASSQGTGSYNEQFF